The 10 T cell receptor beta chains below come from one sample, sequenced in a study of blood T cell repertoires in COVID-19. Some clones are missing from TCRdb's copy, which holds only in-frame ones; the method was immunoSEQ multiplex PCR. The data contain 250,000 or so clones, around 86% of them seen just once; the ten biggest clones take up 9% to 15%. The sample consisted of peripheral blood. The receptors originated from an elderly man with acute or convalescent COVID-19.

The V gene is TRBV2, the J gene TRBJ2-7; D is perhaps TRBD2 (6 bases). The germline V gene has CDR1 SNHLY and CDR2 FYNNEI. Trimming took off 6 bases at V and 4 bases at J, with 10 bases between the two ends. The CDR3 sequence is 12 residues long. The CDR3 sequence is CASRRLVYEQYF. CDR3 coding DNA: TGTGCCAGCAGGCGACTAGTGTACGAGCAGTACTTC.

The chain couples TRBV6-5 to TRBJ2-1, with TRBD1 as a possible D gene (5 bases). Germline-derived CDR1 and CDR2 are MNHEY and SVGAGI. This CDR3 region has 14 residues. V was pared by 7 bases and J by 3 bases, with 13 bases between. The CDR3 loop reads CASNQGAYYNEQFF. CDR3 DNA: TGTGCCAGCAACCAAGGGGCCTACTACAATGAGCAGTTCTTC.

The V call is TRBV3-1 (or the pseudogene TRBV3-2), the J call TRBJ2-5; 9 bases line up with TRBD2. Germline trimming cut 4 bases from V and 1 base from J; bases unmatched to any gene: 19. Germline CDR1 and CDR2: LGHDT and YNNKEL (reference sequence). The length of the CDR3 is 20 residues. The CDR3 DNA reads TGTGCCAGCAGCCTAAAACGAAGGGCTAGCGGGGCCGCGATCCAAGAGACCCAGTACTTC. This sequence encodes CASSLKRRASGAAIQETQYF.

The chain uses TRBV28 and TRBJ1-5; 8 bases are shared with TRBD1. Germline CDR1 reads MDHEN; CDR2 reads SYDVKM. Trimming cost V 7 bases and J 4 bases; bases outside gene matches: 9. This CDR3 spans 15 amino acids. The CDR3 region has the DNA TGTGCCAGCATTGCCCCCGGACAGGGAAATCAGCCCCAGCATTTT. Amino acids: CASIAPGQGNQPQHF.

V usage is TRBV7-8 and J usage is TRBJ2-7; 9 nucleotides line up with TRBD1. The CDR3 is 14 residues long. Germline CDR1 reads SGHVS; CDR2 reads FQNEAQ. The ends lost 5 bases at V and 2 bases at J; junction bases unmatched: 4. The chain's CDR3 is CASSVGQGTYEQYF. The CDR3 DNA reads TGTGCCAGCAGCGTAGGACAGGGGACCTACGAGCAGTACTTC.

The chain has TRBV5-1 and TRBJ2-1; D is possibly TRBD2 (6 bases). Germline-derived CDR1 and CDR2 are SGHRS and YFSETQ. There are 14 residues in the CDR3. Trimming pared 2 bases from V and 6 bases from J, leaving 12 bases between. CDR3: CASSLPGLPNEQFF. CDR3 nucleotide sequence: TGCGCCAGCAGCTTACCGGGACTCCCCAATGAGCAGTTCTTC.

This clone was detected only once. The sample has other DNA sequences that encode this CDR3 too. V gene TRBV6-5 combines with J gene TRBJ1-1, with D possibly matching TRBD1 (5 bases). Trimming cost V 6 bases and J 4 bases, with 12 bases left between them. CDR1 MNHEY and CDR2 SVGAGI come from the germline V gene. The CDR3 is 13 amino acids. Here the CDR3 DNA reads TGTGCCAGCAGCCCGCTGGGGGGCACTGAAGCTTTCTTT. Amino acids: CASSPLGGTEAFF.

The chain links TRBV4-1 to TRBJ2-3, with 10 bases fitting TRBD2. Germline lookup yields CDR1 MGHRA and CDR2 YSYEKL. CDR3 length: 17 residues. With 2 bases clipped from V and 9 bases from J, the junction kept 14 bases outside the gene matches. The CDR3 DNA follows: TGCGCCAGCAGCCAACCCGGGACTAGCGATTCCTTAGGGACGCAGTATTTT. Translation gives CASSQPGTSDSLGTQYF.

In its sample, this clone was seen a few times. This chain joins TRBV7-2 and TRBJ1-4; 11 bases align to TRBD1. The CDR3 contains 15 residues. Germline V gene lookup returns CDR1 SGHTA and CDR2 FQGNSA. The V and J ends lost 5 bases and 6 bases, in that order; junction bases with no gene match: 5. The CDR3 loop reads CASSPEDRGHEKLFF. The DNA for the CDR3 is TGTGCCAGCAGCCCAGAGGACAGGGGGCATGAAAAACTGTTTTTT.

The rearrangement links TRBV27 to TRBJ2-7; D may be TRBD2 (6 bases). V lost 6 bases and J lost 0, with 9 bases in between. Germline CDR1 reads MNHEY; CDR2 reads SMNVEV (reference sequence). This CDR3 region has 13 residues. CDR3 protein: CASSRRDSYEQYF. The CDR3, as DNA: TGTGCCAGCAGCCGGCGGGACTCCTACGAGCAGTACTTC.